A selection of T cell receptor beta chains follows, all from one sample in a study of cytomegalovirus exposure and HLA in healthy donors. The method was immunoSEQ multiplex PCR; TCRdb's version includes in-frame clones alone and lacks a portion of them. In the table there are over 85,000 clones, over 60% of which are singletons. The sequencing input was PBMCs. The receptors come from a woman aged 60-75 years in good health and CMV-seropositive. Both conserved end residues are part of each CDR3. The D gene is left open where the match is weak. Part of the rows lack a size; the others show once, few, many or a class for expanded clones.

V gene: TRBV12-2
J gene: TRBJ1-5
clone size: -
D gene: -
CDR3 protein: CASRFGGFKNQPQHF
CDR3 DNA: TGTGCAAGTCGCTTCGGTGGTTTCAAAAATCAGCCCCAGCATTTT

V gene: TRBV2
J gene: TRBJ2-5
clone size: -
D gene: -
CDR3 protein: CASSGVNSQETQYF
CDR3 DNA: TGTGCCAGCAGTGGAGTAAACTCGCAAGAGACCCAGTACTTC

V gene: TRBV19
J gene: TRBJ1-2
clone size: few
D gene: TRBD1
CDR3 protein: CASSTNRGRGSDGYTF
CDR3 DNA: TGTGCCAGTAGTACAAACAGGGGGCGCGGGTCTGATGGCTACACCTTC

V gene: TRBV10-3
J gene: TRBJ2-1
clone size: -
D gene: TRBD2
CDR3 protein: CAISAAELAVYNEQFF
CDR3 DNA: TGTGCCATCAGTGCCGCGGAACTAGCGGTATACAATGAGCAGTTCTTC

V gene: TRBV19
J gene: TRBJ2-1
clone size: -
D gene: TRBD2
CDR3 protein: CASSFDGRWSYNEQFF
CDR3 DNA: TGTGCCAGTAGTTTCGACGGGAGGTGGTCCTACAATGAGCAGTTCTTC

V gene: TRBV29-1
J gene: TRBJ2-3
clone size: once
D gene: -
CDR3 protein: CSVRLVSTDTQYF
CDR3 DNA: TGCAGCGTTCGGCTAGTTAGCACAGATACGCAGTATTTT

V gene: TRBV10-3
J gene: TRBJ2-7
clone size: -
D gene: -
CDR3 protein: CAISESIGRTDNEQYF
CDR3 DNA: TGTGCCATCAGTGAGTCAATCGGGAGAACTGACAACGAGCAGTACTTC

V gene: TRBV19
J gene: TRBJ2-7
clone size: -
D gene: TRBD2
CDR3 protein: CASSTWTGGFIGTSGYEQYF
CDR3 DNA: TGTGCCAGTAGTACCTGGACGGGGGGCTTCATCGGGACTAGCGGTTACGAGCAGTACTTC

V gene: TRBV9
J gene: TRBJ2-2
clone size: -
D gene: -
CDR3 protein: CASSEGEWGSSPNTGELFF
CDR3 DNA: TGTGCCAGCAGCGAGGGAGAGTGGGGAAGTTCCCCTAACACCGGGGAGCTGTTTTTT

V gene: TRBV5-1
J gene: TRBJ2-7
clone size: -
D gene: -
CDR3 protein: CASSLAGQYEQYF
CDR3 DNA: TGCGCCAGCAGCTTGGCAGGACAGTACGAGCAGTACTTC

V gene: TRBV9
J gene: TRBJ2-7
clone size: -
D gene: -
CDR3 protein: CASSVATGSYEQYF
CDR3 DNA: TGTGCCAGCAGCGTAGCTACAGGCTCCTACGAGCAGTACTTC